The 3 T cell receptor beta chains in this list originate from one sample, sequenced in a study of blood T cell repertoires in COVID-19. The table came from immunoSEQ multiplex PCR; TCRdb's copy has only in-frame clones and leaves some out. The table records 250,000 to 300,000 clones, approximately 82% of them present only once. Sequences were obtained from peripheral blood. These receptors all come from a woman under 30 with acute or convalescent COVID-19.

Comment on this clone: Other nucleotide sequences in the sample specify the same CDR3. The gene calls are TRBV18 and TRBJ1-2; D remains ambiguous. Germline CDR1 KGHSH, CDR2 LQKENI. This CDR3 is built from 13 residues. V lost 2 bases, J lost 5 bases, and 9 bases lay in between. CDR3 in amino acids: CASSPTGSYGYTF. Here the CDR3 DNA reads TGTGCCAGCTCACCAACGGGATCGTATGGCTACACCTTC. Combining the CDR3 with reference TRBV18 and TRBJ1-2 gives the whole variable domain NAGVMQNPRHLVRRRGQEARLRCSPMKGHSHVYWYRQLPEEGLKFMVYLQKENIIDESGMPKERFSAEFPKEGPSILRIQQVVRGDSAAYFCASSPTGSYGYTFGSGTRLTVV.

V gene TRBV4-1 combines with J gene TRBJ1-6, with D unclear. The CDR3 runs 15 residues. Trimming removed 1 base from V and 9 bases from J, with 13 bases in between. Looked up from germline, CDR1 is MGHRA and CDR2 is YSYEKL. This chain's CDR3 is CASSQGREQFSPLHF. The CDR3 bases are TGCGCCAGCAGCCAAGGGCGGGAGCAATTTTCACCCCTCCACTTT.

This clone was seen once. The chain joins TRBV18 to TRBJ2-1, with D perhaps matching TRBD1 (5 bases). Germline V lookup: CDR1 KGHSH, CDR2 LQKENI. Trimming removed 6 bases from V and 9 bases from J, with 12 bases in between. This CDR3 has 12 residues. The CDR3, as DNA: TGTGCCAGCTCCCCCGGTCAGGGTGAGCAGTTCTTC. Encoded protein: CASSPGQGEQFF.